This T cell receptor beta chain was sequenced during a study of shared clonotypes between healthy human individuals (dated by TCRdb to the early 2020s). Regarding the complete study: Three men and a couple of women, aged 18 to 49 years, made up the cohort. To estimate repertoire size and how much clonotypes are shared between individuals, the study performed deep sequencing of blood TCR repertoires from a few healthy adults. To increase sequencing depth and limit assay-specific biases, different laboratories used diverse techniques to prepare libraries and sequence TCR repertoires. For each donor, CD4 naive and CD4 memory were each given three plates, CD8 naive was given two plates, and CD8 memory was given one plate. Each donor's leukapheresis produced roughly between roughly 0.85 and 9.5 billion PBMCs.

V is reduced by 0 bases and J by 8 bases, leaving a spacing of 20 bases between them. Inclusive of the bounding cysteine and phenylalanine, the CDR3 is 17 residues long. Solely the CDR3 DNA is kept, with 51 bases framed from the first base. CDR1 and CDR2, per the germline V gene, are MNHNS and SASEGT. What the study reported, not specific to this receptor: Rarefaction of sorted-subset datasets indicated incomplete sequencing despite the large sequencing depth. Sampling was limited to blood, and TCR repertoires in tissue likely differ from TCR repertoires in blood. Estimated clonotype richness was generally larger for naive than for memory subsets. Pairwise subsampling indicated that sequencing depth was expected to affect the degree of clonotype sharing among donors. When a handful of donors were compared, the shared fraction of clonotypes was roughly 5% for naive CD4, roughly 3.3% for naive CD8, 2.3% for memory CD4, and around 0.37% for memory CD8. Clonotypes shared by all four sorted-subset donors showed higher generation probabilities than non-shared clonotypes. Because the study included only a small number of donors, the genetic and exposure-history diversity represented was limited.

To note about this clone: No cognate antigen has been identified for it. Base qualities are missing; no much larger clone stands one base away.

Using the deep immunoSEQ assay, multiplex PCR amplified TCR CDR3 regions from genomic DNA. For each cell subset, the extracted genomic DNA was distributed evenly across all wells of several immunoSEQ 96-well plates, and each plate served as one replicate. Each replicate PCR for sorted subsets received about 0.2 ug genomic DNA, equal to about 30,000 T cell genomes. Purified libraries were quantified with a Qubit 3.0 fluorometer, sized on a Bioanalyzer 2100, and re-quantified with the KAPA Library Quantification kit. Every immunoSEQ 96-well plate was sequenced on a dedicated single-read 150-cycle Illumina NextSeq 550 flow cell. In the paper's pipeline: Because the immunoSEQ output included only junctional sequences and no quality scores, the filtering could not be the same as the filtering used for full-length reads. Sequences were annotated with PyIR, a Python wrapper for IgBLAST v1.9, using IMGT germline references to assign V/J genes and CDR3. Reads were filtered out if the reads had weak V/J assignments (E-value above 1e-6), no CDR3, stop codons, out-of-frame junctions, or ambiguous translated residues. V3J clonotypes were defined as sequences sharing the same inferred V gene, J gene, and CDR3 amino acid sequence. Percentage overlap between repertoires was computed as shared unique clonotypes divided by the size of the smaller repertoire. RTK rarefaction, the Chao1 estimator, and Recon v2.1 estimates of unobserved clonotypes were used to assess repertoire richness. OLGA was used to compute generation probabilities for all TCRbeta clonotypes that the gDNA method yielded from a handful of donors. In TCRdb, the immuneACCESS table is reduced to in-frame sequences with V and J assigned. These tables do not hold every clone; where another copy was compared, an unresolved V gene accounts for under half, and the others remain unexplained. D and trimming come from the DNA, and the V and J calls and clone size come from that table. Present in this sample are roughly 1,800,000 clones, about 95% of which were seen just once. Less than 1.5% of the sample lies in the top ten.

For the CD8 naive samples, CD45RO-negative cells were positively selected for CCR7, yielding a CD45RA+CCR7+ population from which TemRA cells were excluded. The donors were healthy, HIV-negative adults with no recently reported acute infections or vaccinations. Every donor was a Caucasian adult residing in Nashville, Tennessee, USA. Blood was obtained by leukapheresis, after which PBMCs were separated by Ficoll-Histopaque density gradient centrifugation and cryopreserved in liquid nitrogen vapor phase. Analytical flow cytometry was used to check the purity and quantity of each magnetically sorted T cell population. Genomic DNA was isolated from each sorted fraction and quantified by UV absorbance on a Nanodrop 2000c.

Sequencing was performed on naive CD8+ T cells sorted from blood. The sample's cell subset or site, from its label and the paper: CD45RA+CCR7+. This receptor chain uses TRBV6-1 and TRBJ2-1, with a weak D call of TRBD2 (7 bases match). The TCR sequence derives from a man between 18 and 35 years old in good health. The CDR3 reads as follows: CASSEAWGGAGWDEQFF. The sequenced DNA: TGTGCCAGCAGTGAAGCTTGGGGGGGCGCGGGTTGGGATGAGCAGTTCTTC.